This note documents a single T cell receptor (beta chain) sequence. The data were obtained in a study of technical replicates of blood from several donors. Data came from immunoSEQ multiplex PCR; TCRdb stores just in-frame clones and leaves some out. The sample holds roughly 50,000 clones, 93% seen once. The specimen sequenced was PBMCs. This receptor was taken from a human donor in good health. Some clones in this sample may be carry-over from other donors' samples.

CDR3 DNA sequence: TGCGCCAGCAGCCACCTCCTCGGCCGACAGACAGGGGCAAACTATGGCTACACCTTC. Encoded protein: CASSHLLGRQTGANYGYTF. This chain uses TRBV4-1 with TRBJ1-2, with 8 bases identical to TRBD1. This CDR3 comprises 19 residues. The germline V gene encodes CDR1 MGHRA and CDR2 YSYEKL. Losses at the gene ends were 3 bases for V and 2 bases for J; bases not matched to a gene: 17.